Shown below are 7 T cell receptor beta chains from a single sample sequenced in a study of T cells in Graves' hyperthyroidism and ophthalmopathy. Amplified regions were TCR beta CDR3 sequences from RNA transcripts. A first-round RT-PCR of the TCR CDR3 used the HTBI primer set. Using its own MiXCR run on the multiplex PCR reads, TCRdb lists one record per CDR3 protein. The sample comprises 400,000 to 550,000 distinct CDR3 sequences, over 13% of which are singletons, and roughly 17% rests with the top ten. The sample consisted of blood. Source of these receptors: a woman aged 18-29 years with Graves' hyperthyroidism.

This clonotype was recorded at least ten times. This chain uses TRBV11-1 with TRBJ1-6; TRBD1 is a possible D gene (5 bases). Trimming stripped 5 bases from V and 6 bases from J, with 14 bases between. CDR1 is SGHAT and CDR2 is FQDESV in the germline V gene (reference sequence). The CDR3 runs 15 residues. The CDR3 region is CASSPGLGGNSPLHF. CDR3 nucleotide sequence: TGTGCCAGCAGCCCAGGTCTCGGGGGTAATTCACCCCTCCACTTT.

The table lists this clonotype with many counts. The chain recombines TRBV3-1 with TRBJ2-3; 7 bases are a match to TRBD2. The ends lost 2 bases at V and 1 base at J; junction bases unmatched: 15. Germline loops: CDR1 LGHDT, CDR2 YNNKEL (reference sequence). The CDR3 is made up of 19 amino acids. In DNA, the CDR3 is TGTGCCAGCAGCCAACCCCGGGGCGGGAGCACCTGGGGCACAGATACGCAGTATTTT. Protein sequence: CASSQPRGGSTWGTDTQYF.

This clonotype turned up a few times. The rearrangement uses TRBV5-1 and TRBJ1-3, with a weak D call TRBD1 (5 bases). Germline V lookup: CDR1 SGHRS, CDR2 YFSETQ. The ends were cut back, 2 bases at V and 0 bases at J, with 9 bases in the middle. This CDR3 contains 15 residues. The CDR3 protein is CASSLGESSGNTIYF. CDR3 sequence (DNA): TGCGCCAGCAGCTTAGGGGAGTCCTCTGGAAACACCATATATTTT. The complete variable domain, with remaining parts taken from reference TRBV5-1 and TRBJ1-3, reads KAGVTQTPRYLIKTRGQQVTLSCSPISGHRSVSWYQQTPGQGLQFLFEYFSETQRNKGNFPGRFSGRQFSNSRSEMNVSTLELGDSALYLCASSLGESSGNTIYFGEGSWLTVV.

This clonotype was seen a handful of times. The chain joins TRBV6-2 or TRBV6-3 to TRBJ2-3; possible D gene TRBD2, 6 bases. The CDR3 spans 17 residues. Per germline, CDR1 MNHEY and CDR2 SVGEGT. V was pared by 6 bases and J by 1 base, with 20 bases between. CDR3 in DNA: TGTGCCAGCAGACCCACCCCTGGGGAGGAACGCACAGATACGCAGTATTTT. Residues: CASRPTPGEERTDTQYF.

This rearrangement joins TRBV9 to TRBJ2-5; D is perhaps TRBD1 or TRBD2 (6 bases each). Germline lookup yields CDR1 SGDLS and CDR2 YYNGEE. V was pared by 2 bases and J by 4 bases, with 12 bases between. The length of the CDR3 is 14 residues. CDR3 DNA sequence: TGTGCCAGCAGCGTTGGGGGGCTTGGAGAGACCCAGTACTTC. It encodes CASSVGGLGETQYF.

The CDR3 sequence: CASSLDLWRDTDTQYF. In DNA, the CDR3 is TGCGCCAGCAGCTTGGATCTGTGGCGGGACACAGATACGCAGTATTTT. The V gene is TRBV5-1, the J gene TRBJ2-3; D might be TRBD2 (6 bases). V was clipped by 0 bases and J by 2 bases, with 13 bases between them. The CDR3 loop spans 16 amino acids. Germline V lookup: CDR1 SGHRS, CDR2 YFSETQ.

In its sample, this clonotype was seen many times. The chain joins TRBV19 to TRBJ2-7; 7 nucleotides align to TRBD2. The germline CDR1 and CDR2 sequences are LNHDA and SQIVND (reference sequence). The CDR3 sequence is 14 residues long. V lost 6 bases and J lost 3; bases outside the gene matches: 8. The CDR3 sequence is CASSGREKRYEQYF. Written as DNA, the CDR3 is TGTGCCAGTAGCGGGCGGGAGAAACGCTACGAGCAGTACTTC.